A selection of T cell receptor beta chains follows, all from one sample in a study of blood T cell repertoires in COVID-19. Produced via immunoSEQ multiplex PCR; TCRdb's table is partial and in-frame only. Among about 130,000 clones listed, 80% to 95% were seen once. Specimen: peripheral blood. All receptors come from a man aged 45-65 years with COVID-19, enrolled during active disease. The CDR3 runs from the conserved cysteine through the conserved F or W. The D gene is left open where the match is weak. Size is omitted from some rows. Given values are once, few, many or a class for expanded clones.

D	length	size	V	J	CDR3	DNA
TRBD2	15	.	TRBV27	TRBJ2-1	CASRSGTSGFNEQFF	TGTGCCAGCAGATCCGGGACTAGCGGGTTCAATGAGCAGTTCTTC
TRBD1	19	.	TRBV11-2	TRBJ2-6	CASSLFRQGAYSGANVLTF	TGTGCCAGCAGCTTATTTCGGCAGGGGGCGTACTCTGGGGCCAACGTCCTGACTTTC
.	14	.	TRBV27	TRBJ2-1	CASTRTVGYNEQFF	TGTGCCAGCACCCGGACAGTTGGATACAATGAGCAGTTCTTC
TRBD1	15	.	TRBV19	TRBJ2-6	CASSITGAGANVLTF	TGTGCCAGTAGTATTACAGGGGCGGGGGCCAACGTCCTGACTTTC
TRBD1	16	.	TRBV5-1	TRBJ1-1	CASSPEGQGGNTEAFF	TGCGCCAGCAGCCCGGAGGGGCAGGGGGGGAACACTGAAGCTTTCTTT
TRBD2	15	.	TRBV4-1	TRBJ2-5	CARGGLAGERKAQYF	TGCGCCAGGGGAGGGCTAGCGGGAGAAAGGAAGGCCCAGTACTTC
.	14	.	TRBV6-4	TRBJ2-3	CASSEREGTDTQYF	TGTGCCAGCAGTGAGCGGGAAGGAACAGATACGCAGTATTTT
TRBD1	15	.	TRBV6-2/TRBV6-3	TRBJ2-4	CASSLGGTGGYIQYF	TGTGCCAGCAGTTTGGGGGGGACAGGGGGCTACATTCAGTACTTC
TRBD2	15	.	TRBV6-5	TRBJ2-1	CASSYGLAGYNEQFF	TGTGCCAGCAGTTACGGCCTAGCGGGCTACAATGAGCAGTTCTTC
.	18	.	TRBV5-8	TRBJ2-2	CASSLIQGLSQNTGELFF	TGTGCCAGCAGCTTGATCCAGGGGTTGTCCCAAAACACCGGGGAGCTGTTTTTT
.	14	once	TRBV15	TRBJ1-3	CATSRAGQRNTIYF	TGTGCCACCAGCAGAGCTGGACAGAGGAACACCATATATTTT
TRBD1	14	.	TRBV3-1/TRBV3-2	TRBJ2-1	CASSQDRVWGEQFF	TGTGCCAGCAGCCAGGACAGGGTTTGGGGTGAGCAGTTCTTC
.	15	.	TRBV28	TRBJ1-1	CASKGGQPMNTEAFF	TGTGCCAGCAAAGGCGGACAGCCCATGAACACTGAAGCTTTCTTT
.	15	once	TRBV11-2	TRBJ1-2	CASSRTDKDKYGYTF	TGTGCCAGCAGCCGTACGGACAAGGATAAATATGGCTACACCTTC
TRBD2	15	.	TRBV7-9	TRBJ2-5	CASSLSGRIGETQYF	TGTGCCAGCAGCTTAAGCGGGAGGATTGGGGAGACCCAGTACTTC
.	16	.	TRBV18	TRBJ2-5	CASSPDPQVLMETQYF	TGTGCCAGCTCACCAGACCCCCAGGTCTTGATGGAGACCCAGTACTTC
.	13	.	TRBV18	TRBJ2-5	CASSPQGGPTLYF	TGTGCCAGCTCACCACAGGGCGGGCCTACTCTTTACTTC
.	16	.	TRBV4-1	TRBJ2-5	CASSQSRGGREETQYF	TGCGCCAGCAGCCAATCGAGGGGGGGCCGTGAAGAGACCCAGTACTTC
.	16	.	TRBV5-1	TRBJ2-7	CASSFYRDTVVYEQYF	TGCGCCAGCAGCTTCTACAGGGACACGGTAGTCTACGAGCAGTACTTC
TRBD2	17	once	TRBV4-3	TRBJ2-3	CASSQVYPSGNTDTQYF	TGCGCCAGCAGCCAAGTTTATCCTAGCGGGAACACAGATACGCAGTATTTT
.	15	.	TRBV25-1	TRBJ1-4	CASSDWTKRGEKLFF	TGTGCCAGCAGTGACTGGACCAAGCGGGGTGAAAAACTGTTTTTT
TRBD1	13	.	TRBV6-5	TRBJ1-1	CASKTQGDTEAFF	TGTGCCAGCAAAACACAGGGGGACACTGAAGCTTTCTTT
TRBD1	14	.	TRBV5-1	TRBJ2-7	CASRRTGESYEQYF	TGCGCCAGCAGACGGACAGGGGAGTCCTACGAGCAGTACTTC